Listed here are 21 T cell receptor beta chains from one sample, sequenced in a study of Ad26.COV2.S vaccination and SARS-CoV-2 variants. Stated treatment: 19 received Ad26.COV2.S at low or high dose, single or two shots; roughly 5 received placebo; per-sample allocation not given. Day 63 after the first vaccine or placebo injection was the time point for sampling. Using immunoSEQ multiplex PCR, the repertoire was profiled, and TCRdb retains in-frame clones only, with some absent. The repertoire holds around 240,000 clones, approximately 87% seen once, with around 10% in the top ten. The sequences come from peripheral blood, collected in a trial of Ad26.COV2.S vaccine versus placebo. Receptors originate from a person between 18 and 65 years old who received the Ad26.COV2.S COVID-19 vaccine or a placebo.

V usage is TRBV28 and J usage is TRBJ2-7, with 7 positions matching TRBD1. The CDR3 has 15 amino acids. V shed 5 bases and J 2 bases; nucleotides not matched to a gene: 9. Germline CDR1 reads MDHEN; CDR2 reads SYDVKM. The CDR3 here is CASSGVGQEAYEQYF. CDR3 sequence (DNA): TGTGCCAGCAGTGGGGTAGGACAGGAGGCCTACGAGCAGTACTTC.

V and J are TRBV4-3 and TRBJ2-3; D perhaps matches TRBD2 (6 bases). CDR1 LGHNA and CDR2 YSLEER come from the germline V gene. V was shortened by 0 bases and J by 0 bases, with 10 bases between the two germline ends. This CDR3 contains 16 residues. CDR3 residues: CASSQELATSTDTQYF. CDR3 nucleotide sequence: TGCGCCAGCAGCCAAGAGCTAGCGACAAGCACAGATACGCAGTATTTT.

The chain combines TRBV4-1 with TRBJ2-1, with 8 bases fitting TRBD1. CDR1 and CDR2 from the germline V gene are MGHRA and YSYEKL. The CDR3 length is 16 residues. The J segment lost 4 bases and the V segment lost 3 bases, leaving 8 bases of the junction unmatched. CDR3 amino acids: CASSHRDRGQYNEQFF. In DNA, the CDR3 is TGCGCCAGCAGCCATCGTGACAGGGGTCAGTACAATGAGCAGTTCTTC.

A single count supports this clone. The chain joins TRBV7-2 to TRBJ2-3, with 8 positions matching TRBD2. This CDR3 region has 15 residues. Germline CDR1 is SGHTA and CDR2 is FQGNSA. V was pared by 5 bases and J by 2 bases, with 6 bases of the junction left unmatched. The CDR3 sequence: CASSAAGGHTDTQYF. CDR3 nucleotide sequence: TGTGCCAGCAGCGCCGCGGGGGGCCACACAGATACGCAGTATTTT.

J is TRBJ2-1 and V is TRBV5-1; 9 nucleotides match TRBD2. This CDR3 is 14 amino acids long. V gave up 5 bases and J gave up 9 bases; unmatched junction bases: 9. The germline gives CDR1 SGHRS, CDR2 YFSETQ. This chain's CDR3 is CASRGKGLAAEQFF. The CDR3 bases are TGCGCCAGCAGAGGTAAGGGACTAGCTGCTGAGCAGTTCTTC.

This clone has just one count. The gene calls are TRBV13 and TRBJ2-6; D tentatively fits TRBD1 or TRBD2 (5 bases each). V gave up 2 bases and J gave up 0 bases, with 11 bases separating them. CDR1 is PRHDT and CDR2 is FYEKMQ in the germline V gene (reference sequence). The CDR3 loop spans 17 amino acids. The CDR3 loop is CASSLPGRGSGANVLTF. CDR3 DNA sequence: TGTGCCAGCAGCTTACCGGGACGGGGCTCTGGGGCCAACGTCCTGACTTTC.

The genes are TRBV2 and TRBJ2-7; unclear D gene. Germline V lookup: CDR1 SNHLY, CDR2 FYNNEI. The ends were cut back, 0 bases at V and 1 base at J, with 10 bases in the middle. The CDR3 consists of 15 residues. In DNA, the CDR3 is TGTGCCAGCAGTGAAGCATTAGGGATTTCCTACGAGCAGTACTTC. It is translated as CASSEALGISYEQYF.

The chain carries TRBV10-2 and TRBJ2-1; 11 nucleotides line up with TRBD2. After removal of 7 bases from V and 12 bases from J, the junction contained 8 bases not matched to a gene. This CDR3 spans 13 amino acids. Germline V gene data show CDR1 as WSHSY and CDR2 as SAAADI. CDR3 DNA: TGCGCCAGCACCAATATAGCGGGAGGGCCGCAGTTCTTC. Residues: CASTNIAGGPQFF.

The gene calls are TRBV28 and TRBJ1-1; the D gene is possibly TRBD1 (5 bases). The CDR3 has 14 residues. The V gene lost 8 bases and the J gene lost 7 bases, with 20 bases spanning the gap. Germline CDR1 reads MDHEN; CDR2 reads SYDVKM. The CDR3 DNA reads TGTGCCAGCTCCGCGGGGGGAACCCTGAGTGAAGCTTTCTTT. Translation: CASSAGGTLSEAFF.

The V call is TRBV6-6, the J call TRBJ2-3; 7 nucleotides line up with TRBD2. V dropped 0 bases and J dropped 7; count of bases not matched to a gene: 7. The CDR3 runs to 15 residues. Per germline, CDR1 MNHNY and CDR2 SVGAGI (reference sequence). The CDR3 sequence is CASSYSPTSTNTQYF. The CDR3 DNA is TGTGCCAGCAGTTACTCCCCGACTAGCACGAATACGCAGTATTTT.

In the case of this clone: The sample holds other DNA sequences that translate to the same CDR3. The V call is TRBV28, the J call TRBJ1-6; D gene unclear. This CDR3 has 12 residues. V was cut by 3 bases and J by 4 bases, with 1 base left in between. Per the germline V gene, CDR1 is MDHEN and CDR2 is SYDVKM. Here the CDR3 reads CASSLYNSPLHF. For the CDR3, the DNA is TGTGCCAGCAGTTTGTATAATTCACCCCTCCACTTT.

The chain uses TRBV18 and TRBJ2-4; D possibly corresponds to TRBD1 (6 bases). The CDR3 totals 14 residues. CDR1 and CDR2 from the germline V gene are KGHSH and LQKENI. V lost 3 bases and J 0 bases, leaving 6 bases between the germline ends. CDR3 DNA: TGTGCCAGCTCACCGGGACAAGCCAAAAACATTCAGTACTTC. Amino acid sequence: CASSPGQAKNIQYF.

This rearrangement joins TRBV6-5 to TRBJ1-1; no clear D. The germline CDR1 and CDR2 sequences are MNHEY and SVGAGI. With 7 bases removed from V and 8 bases from J, the gap between germline ends came to 14 bases. This CDR3 spans 12 amino acids. CDR3 bases: TGTGCCAGCACCGTACCCGGGAGGGAAGCTTTCTTT. It translates to CASTVPGREAFF.

V gene TRBV1 combines with J gene TRBJ1-5. TRBV1 is flagged as a pseudogene. This CDR3 has 20 residues. DNA of the CDR3: TGCACCAGCAGCCAAGTCGGGATGGACACCTCCACATTTAGCAATCAGCCCCAGCATTTT. It translates to CTSSQVGMDTSTFSNQPQHF.

This chain joins TRBV30 and TRBJ1-5, with no clear D. With 1 base removed from V and 3 bases from J, the gap between germline ends came to 7 bases. Germline loops: CDR1 GTSNPN, CDR2 SVGIG (reference sequence). The CDR3 length is 13 residues. The CDR3 sequence is CAWSDTVNQPQHF. As DNA, the CDR3 is TGTGCCTGGAGTGACACGGTCAATCAGCCCCAGCATTTT.

The chain recombines TRBV2 with TRBJ2-2; 10 bases map to TRBD2. The CDR3 runs 17 residues. Trimming removed 4 bases from V and 5 bases from J; junction bases left unmatched: 10. Germline V gives CDR1 SNHLY, CDR2 FYNNEI. The CDR3 DNA follows: TGTGCCAGCAGTGTTTTAGCGGGGGGCTTGGGGACCGGGGAGCTGTTTTTT. This encodes CASSVLAGGLGTGELFF. The full variable domain, in which reference TRBV2 and TRBJ2-2 provide the parts outside the CDR3, is EPEVTQTPSHQVTQMGQEVILRCVPISNHLYFYWYRQILGQKVEFLVSFYNNEISEKSEIFDDQFSVERPDGSNFTLKIRSTKLEDSAMYFCASSVLAGGLGTGELFFGEGSRLTVL.

The CDR3 region is CAWRPDLWTGGGGYTF. The CDR3 DNA follows: TGTGCCTGGAGACCCGATTTATGGACAGGGGGCGGAGGCTACACCTTC. The rearrangement uses TRBV30 and TRBJ1-2, with 11 positions matching TRBD1. J gave up 8 bases and V 3 bases, and 14 bases lay outside the gene matches. The V gene's germline CDR1 is GTSNPN and CDR2 SVGIG (reference sequence). CDR3 length equals 16 residues.

V gene TRBV19 combines with J gene TRBJ2-7; 8 positions match TRBD1. Germline lookup yields CDR1 LNHDA and CDR2 SQIVND (reference sequence). This CDR3 region has 16 residues. The V gene end was trimmed by 5 bases and the J gene end by 2 bases; junction bases not matched to a gene: 11. This CDR3 reads CASSPNAQGAAYEQYF. The DNA of the CDR3 is TGTGCCAGTAGTCCGAATGCGCAGGGGGCCGCCTACGAGCAGTACTTC.

The sample holds one count of this clone. The chain combines TRBV6-2 or TRBV6-3 with TRBJ2-3; D is unclear. Germline V gene data show CDR1 as MNHEY and CDR2 as SVGEGT. The V end was cut by 2 bases, the J end by 5 bases, with 20 bases between. The CDR3 has 17 residues. CDR3 region: CASSYGLGPKRGDTQYF. DNA of the CDR3: TGTGCCAGCAGTTACGGCCTAGGGCCTAAGAGAGGAGATACGCAGTATTTT.

This chain links TRBV5-1 with TRBJ2-5; tentatively, D is TRBD2 (5 bases). This CDR3 is built from 14 residues. Germline-derived CDR1 and CDR2 are SGHRS and YFSETQ. V shed 3 bases and J shed 2 bases, with 11 bases lying between them. CDR3 region: CASSSSGLQETQYF. The CDR3 nucleotides read TGCGCCAGCAGCTCAAGCGGACTGCAAGAGACCCAGTACTTC.

The chain recombines TRBV5-1 with TRBJ1-4; possibly TRBD1 for D (5 bases). The CDR3 extends over 15 amino acids. Germline V lookup: CDR1 SGHRS, CDR2 YFSETQ. Trimming cost V 0 bases and J 3 bases, with 9 bases left between them. CDR3 sequence (DNA): TGCGCCAGCAGCTTGGTGCGGGGGGCTAATGAAAAACTGTTTTTT. Encoded protein: CASSLVRGANEKLFF.